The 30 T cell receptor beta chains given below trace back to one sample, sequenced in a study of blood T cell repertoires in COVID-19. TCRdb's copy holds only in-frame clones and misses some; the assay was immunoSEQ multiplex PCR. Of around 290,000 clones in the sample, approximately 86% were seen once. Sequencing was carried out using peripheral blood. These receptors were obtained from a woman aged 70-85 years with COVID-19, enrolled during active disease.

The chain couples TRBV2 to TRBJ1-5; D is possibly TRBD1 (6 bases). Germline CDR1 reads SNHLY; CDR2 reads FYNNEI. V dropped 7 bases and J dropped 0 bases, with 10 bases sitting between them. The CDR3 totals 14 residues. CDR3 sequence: CASTGQYSNQPQHF. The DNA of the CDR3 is TGTGCCAGCACTGGACAGTATAGCAATCAGCCCCAGCATTTT.

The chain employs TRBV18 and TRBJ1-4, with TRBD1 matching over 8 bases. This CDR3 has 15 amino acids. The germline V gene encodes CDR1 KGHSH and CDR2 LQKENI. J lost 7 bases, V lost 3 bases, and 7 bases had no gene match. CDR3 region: CASSPQGALGEKLFF. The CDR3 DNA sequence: TGTGCCAGCTCACCTCAGGGGGCCCTAGGTGAAAAACTGTTTTTT.

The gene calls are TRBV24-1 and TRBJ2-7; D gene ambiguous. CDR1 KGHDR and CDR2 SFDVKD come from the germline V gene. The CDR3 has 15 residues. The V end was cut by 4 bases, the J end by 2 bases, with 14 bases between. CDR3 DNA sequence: TGTGCCACCAGTGAATCCCTCGCCAGTACCTACGAGCAGTACTTC. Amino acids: CATSESLASTYEQYF.

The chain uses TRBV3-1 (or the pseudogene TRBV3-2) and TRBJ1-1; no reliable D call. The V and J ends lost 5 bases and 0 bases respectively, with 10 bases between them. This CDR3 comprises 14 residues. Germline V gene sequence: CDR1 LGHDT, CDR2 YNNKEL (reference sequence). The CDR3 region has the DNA TGTGCCAGCAGCTTCGGGTTAATGAACACTGAAGCTTTCTTT. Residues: CASSFGLMNTEAFF.

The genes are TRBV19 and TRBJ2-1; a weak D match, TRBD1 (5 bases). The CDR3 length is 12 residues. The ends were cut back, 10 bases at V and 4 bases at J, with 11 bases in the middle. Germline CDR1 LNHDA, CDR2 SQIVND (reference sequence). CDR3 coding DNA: TGTGCCACCAACAACAGGTACAATGAGCAGTTCTTC. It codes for CATNNRYNEQFF.

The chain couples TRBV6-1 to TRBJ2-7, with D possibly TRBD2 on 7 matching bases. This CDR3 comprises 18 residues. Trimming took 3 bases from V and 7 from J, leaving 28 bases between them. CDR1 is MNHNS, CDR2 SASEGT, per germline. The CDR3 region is CASSEEFNYGGAAGEQYF. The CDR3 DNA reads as TGTGCCAGCAGTGAGGAGTTCAATTATGGGGGGGCCGCGGGAGAGCAGTACTTC.

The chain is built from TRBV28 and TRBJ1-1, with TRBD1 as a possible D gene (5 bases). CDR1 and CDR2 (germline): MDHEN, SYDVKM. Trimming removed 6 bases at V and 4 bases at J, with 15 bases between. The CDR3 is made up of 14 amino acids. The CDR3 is CASSPQGRGTEAFF. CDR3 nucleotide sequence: TGTGCCAGCAGCCCTCAGGGTCGTGGCACTGAAGCTTTCTTT.

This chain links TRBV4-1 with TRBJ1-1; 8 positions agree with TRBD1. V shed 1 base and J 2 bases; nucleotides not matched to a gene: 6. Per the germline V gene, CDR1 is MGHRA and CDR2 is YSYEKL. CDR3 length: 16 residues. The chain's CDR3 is CASSQVPQGANTEAFF. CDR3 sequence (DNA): TGCGCCAGCAGCCAAGTGCCTCAGGGGGCTAACACTGAAGCTTTCTTT.

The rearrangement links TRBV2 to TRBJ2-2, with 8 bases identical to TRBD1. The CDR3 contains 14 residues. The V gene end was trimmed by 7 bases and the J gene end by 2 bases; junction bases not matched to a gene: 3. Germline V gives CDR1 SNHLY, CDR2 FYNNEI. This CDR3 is CASMDRDNTGELFF. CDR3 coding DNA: TGTGCCAGCATGGACAGGGACAACACCGGGGAGCTGTTTTTT.

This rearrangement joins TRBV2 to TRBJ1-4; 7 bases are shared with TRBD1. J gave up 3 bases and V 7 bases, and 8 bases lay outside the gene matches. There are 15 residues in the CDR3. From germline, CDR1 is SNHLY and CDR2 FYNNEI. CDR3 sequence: CASKRGGSANEKLFF. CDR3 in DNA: TGTGCCAGCAAAAGAGGGGGCTCGGCTAATGAAAAACTGTTTTTT.

The CDR3 here is CASSLDRENYGYTF. The CDR3 DNA is TGTGCCAGCAGCTTAGACAGGGAAAACTATGGCTACACCTTC. The rearrangement uses TRBV7-2 and TRBJ1-2; possible D gene TRBD1, 6 bases. This CDR3 has 14 amino acids. The germline V gene has CDR1 SGHTA and CDR2 FQGNSA. The V gene lost 1 base and the J gene lost 2 bases, with 8 bases spanning the gap.

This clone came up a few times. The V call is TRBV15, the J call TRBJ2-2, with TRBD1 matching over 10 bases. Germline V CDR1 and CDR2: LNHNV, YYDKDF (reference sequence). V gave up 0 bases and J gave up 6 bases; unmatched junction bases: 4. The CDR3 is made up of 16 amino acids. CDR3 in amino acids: CATSRDGTGDAGELFF. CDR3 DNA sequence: TGTGCCACCAGCAGAGATGGGACAGGGGACGCCGGGGAGCTGTTTTTT.

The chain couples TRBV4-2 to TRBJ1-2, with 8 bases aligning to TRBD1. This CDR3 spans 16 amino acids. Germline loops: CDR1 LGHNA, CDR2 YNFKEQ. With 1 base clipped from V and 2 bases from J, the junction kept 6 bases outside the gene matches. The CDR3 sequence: CASSQVGDRGNYGYTF. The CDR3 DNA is TGTGCCAGCAGCCAAGTAGGCGACAGGGGAAACTATGGCTACACCTTC.

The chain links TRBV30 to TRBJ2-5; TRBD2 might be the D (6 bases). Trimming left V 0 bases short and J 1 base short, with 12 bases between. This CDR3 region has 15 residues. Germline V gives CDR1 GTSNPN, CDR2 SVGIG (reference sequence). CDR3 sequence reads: CAWSVYRGVQETQYF. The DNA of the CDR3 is TGTGCCTGGAGTGTGTATCGCGGGGTCCAAGAGACCCAGTACTTC.

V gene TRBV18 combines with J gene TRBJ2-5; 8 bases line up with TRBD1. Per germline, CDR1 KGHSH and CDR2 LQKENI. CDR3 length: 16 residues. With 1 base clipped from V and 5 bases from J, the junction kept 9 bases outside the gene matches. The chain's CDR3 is CASSPRATGVSETQYF. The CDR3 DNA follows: TGTGCCAGCTCACCACGCGCGACAGGGGTTTCTGAGACCCAGTACTTC.

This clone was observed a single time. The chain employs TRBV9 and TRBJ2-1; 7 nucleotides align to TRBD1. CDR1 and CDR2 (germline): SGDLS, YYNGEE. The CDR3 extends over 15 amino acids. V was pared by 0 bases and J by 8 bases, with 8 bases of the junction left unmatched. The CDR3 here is CASSVARQGPDEQFF. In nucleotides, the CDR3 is TGTGCCAGCAGCGTAGCTCGACAGGGACCCGATGAGCAGTTCTTC.

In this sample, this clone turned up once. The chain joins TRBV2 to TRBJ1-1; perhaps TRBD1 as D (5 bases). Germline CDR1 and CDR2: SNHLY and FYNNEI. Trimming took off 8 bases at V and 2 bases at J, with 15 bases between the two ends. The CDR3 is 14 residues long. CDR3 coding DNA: TGTGCCAGCGTTCCGGGACTGCAAAACACTGAAGCTTTCTTT. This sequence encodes CASVPGLQNTEAFF.

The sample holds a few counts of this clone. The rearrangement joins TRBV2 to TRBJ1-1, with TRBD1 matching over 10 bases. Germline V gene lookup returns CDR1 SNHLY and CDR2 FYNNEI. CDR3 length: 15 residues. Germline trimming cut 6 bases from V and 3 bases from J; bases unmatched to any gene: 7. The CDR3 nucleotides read TGTGCCAGCAGAAGAGCTGGGACAGGGGACACTGAAGCTTTCTTT. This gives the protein CASRRAGTGDTEAFF.

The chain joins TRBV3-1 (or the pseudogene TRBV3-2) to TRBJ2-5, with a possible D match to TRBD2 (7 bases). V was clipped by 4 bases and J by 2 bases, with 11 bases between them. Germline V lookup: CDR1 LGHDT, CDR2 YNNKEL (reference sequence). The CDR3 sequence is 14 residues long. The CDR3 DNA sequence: TGTGCCAGCAGCCCGCGGGGGCCGCAAGAGACCCAGTACTTC. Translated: CASSPRGPQETQYF.

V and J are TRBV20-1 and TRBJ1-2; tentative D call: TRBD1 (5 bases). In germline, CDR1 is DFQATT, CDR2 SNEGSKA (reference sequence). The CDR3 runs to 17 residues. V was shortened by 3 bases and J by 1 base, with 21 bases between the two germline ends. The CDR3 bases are TGCAGTGCTAGTGGTTTTTCCCGGGACGGGAGTAACTATGGCTACACCTTC. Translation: CSASGFSRDGSNYGYTF.

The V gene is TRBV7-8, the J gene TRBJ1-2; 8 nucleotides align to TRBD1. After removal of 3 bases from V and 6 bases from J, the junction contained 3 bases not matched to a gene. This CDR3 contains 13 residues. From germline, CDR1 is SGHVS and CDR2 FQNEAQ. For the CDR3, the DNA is TGTGCCAGCAGCTTGGACAGGGCCGATGGCTACACCTTC. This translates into CASSLDRADGYTF.

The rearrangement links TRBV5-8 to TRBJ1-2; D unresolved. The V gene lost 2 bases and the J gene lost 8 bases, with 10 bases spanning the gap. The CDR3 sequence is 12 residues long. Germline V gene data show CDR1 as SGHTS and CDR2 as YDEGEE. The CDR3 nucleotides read TGTGCCAGCAGCTTTGGTGGGCTAGGCTACACCTTC. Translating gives CASSFGGLGYTF. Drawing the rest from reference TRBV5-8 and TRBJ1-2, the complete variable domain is EAGVTQSPTHLIKTRGQQATLRCSPISGHTSVYWYQQALGLGLQFLLWYDEGEERNRGNFPPRFSGRQFPNYSSELNVNALELEDSALYLCASSFGGLGYTFGSGTRLTVV.

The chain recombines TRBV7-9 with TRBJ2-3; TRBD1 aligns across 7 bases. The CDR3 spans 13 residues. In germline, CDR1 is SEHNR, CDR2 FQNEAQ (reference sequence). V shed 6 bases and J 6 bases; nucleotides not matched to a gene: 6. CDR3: CASSTNRGDTQYF. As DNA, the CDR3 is TGTGCCAGCAGTACTAACAGGGGTGATACGCAGTATTTT.

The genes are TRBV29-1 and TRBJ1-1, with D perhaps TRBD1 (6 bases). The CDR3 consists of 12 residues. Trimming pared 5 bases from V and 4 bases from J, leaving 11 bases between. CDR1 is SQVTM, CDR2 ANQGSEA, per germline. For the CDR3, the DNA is TGCAGCGTTCAGACAGGCTCCACTGAAGCTTTCTTT. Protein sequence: CSVQTGSTEAFF.

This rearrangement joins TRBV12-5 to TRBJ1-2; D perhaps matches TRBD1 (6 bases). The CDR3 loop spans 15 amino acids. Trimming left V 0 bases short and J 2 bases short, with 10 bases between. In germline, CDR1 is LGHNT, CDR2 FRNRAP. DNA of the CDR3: TGTGCTAGTGGTTTGGTAACAGGGAACAACTATGGCTACACCTTC. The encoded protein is CASGLVTGNNYGYTF.

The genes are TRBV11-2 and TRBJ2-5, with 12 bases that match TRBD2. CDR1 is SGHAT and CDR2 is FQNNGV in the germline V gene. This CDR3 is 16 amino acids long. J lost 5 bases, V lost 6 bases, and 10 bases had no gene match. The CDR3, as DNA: TGTGCCAGCAGATGGGCTAGCGGGGGGGACGGGGAGACCCAGTACTTC. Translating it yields CASRWASGGDGETQYF.

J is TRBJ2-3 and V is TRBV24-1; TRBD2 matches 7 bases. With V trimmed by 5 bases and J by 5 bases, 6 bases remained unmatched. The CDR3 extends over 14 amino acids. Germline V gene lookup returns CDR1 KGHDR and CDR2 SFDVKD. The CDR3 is CATSGGGVGDTQYF. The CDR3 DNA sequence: TGTGCCACCAGTGGCGGGGGAGTTGGAGATACGCAGTATTTT.

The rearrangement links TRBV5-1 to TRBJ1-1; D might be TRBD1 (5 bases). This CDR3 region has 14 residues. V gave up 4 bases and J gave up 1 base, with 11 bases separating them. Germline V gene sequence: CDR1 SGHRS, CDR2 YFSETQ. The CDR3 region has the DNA TGCGCCAGCAGCGGCTCCGGGGGGAACACTGAAGCTTTCTTT. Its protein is CASSGSGGNTEAFF.

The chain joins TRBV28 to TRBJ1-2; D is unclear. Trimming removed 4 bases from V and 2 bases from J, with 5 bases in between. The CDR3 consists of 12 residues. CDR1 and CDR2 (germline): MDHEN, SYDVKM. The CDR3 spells CASSSGNYGYTF. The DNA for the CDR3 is TGTGCCAGCAGTTCGGGGAACTATGGCTACACCTTC.

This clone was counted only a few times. The CDR3 nucleotides read TGTGCCAGCACCCCCCCCTCAGGGGGCTGCAAAGATACGCAGTATTTT. Translating it yields CASTPPSGGCKDTQYF. V usage is TRBV27 and J usage is TRBJ2-3, with 8 bases lining up with TRBD1. This CDR3 is built from 16 residues. CDR1 MNHEY and CDR2 SMNVEV come from the germline V gene (reference sequence). Unmatched junction bases numbered 14, after V lost 7 bases and J lost 5 bases.